This T cell receptor beta chain originates from a study of blood T cell repertoires in COVID-19. Turning to the study itself: The United States, Italy and Spain were the sources of the acute and convalescent COVID-19 samples.

The CDR3 totals 15 residues. The germline V gene encodes CDR1 MGHDK and CDR2 SYGVNS. V was clipped by 5 bases and J by 5 bases; unmatched bases: 10. Original processing notes: Counts of nucleated cells, estimated from reference gene primer amplification, were obtained. Sequencing used immunoSEQ multiplex PCR; TCRdb keeps in-frame clones, though not all of them. Clone size and the V and J calls come from that table; the DNA yielded D and trimming. This table has 95,000 or so clones, roughly 80% appearing once. The V and J genes are TRBV25-1 and TRBJ2-7, with TRBD1 matching 9 bases. The receptor's source is a man older than 75 with active or convalescent COVID-19. Specimen: peripheral blood. The CDR3 bases are TGTGCCAGCAGTACCAGGACAGGGGAGGGCGACGAGCAGTACTTC. Protein product: CASSTRTGEGDEQYF.